These 31 T cell receptor beta chains were sequenced from one sample in a study of T cell changes during pregnancy in multiple sclerosis. Only in-frame clones appear in the TCRdb table, and some are missing; sequencing was by immunoSEQ multiplex PCR. The table includes about 72,000 clones, 91% detected once. The specimen was peripheral blood, collected in the third trimester of pregnancy. Receptors were obtained from a female donor in good health, enrolled as a control in a pregnancy study.

This sequence joins TRBV25-1 and TRBJ2-5, with no clear D. CDR1 is MGHDK, CDR2 SYGVNS, per germline. This CDR3 is built from 14 residues. V dropped 4 bases and J dropped 4 bases, with 13 bases sitting between them. The CDR3 protein is CASSAPGGRETQYF. The CDR3 region has the DNA TGTGCCAGCAGTGCGCCAGGTGGTAGAGAGACCCAGTACTTC.

The V call is TRBV10-3, the J call TRBJ2-7; D is perhaps TRBD1 (6 bases). Germline CDR1 ENHRY, CDR2 SYGVKD. V gave up 6 bases and J gave up 5 bases, with 20 bases separating them. The CDR3 sequence is 15 residues long. The CDR3 DNA is TGTGCCATCAGCCACAGGGATGGACAGTCCAACGAGCAGTACTTC. Its protein product is CAISHRDGQSNEQYF.

The gene calls are TRBV15 and TRBJ2-1, with TRBD2 matching 7 bases. The CDR3 spans 14 residues. The V gene end was trimmed by 7 bases and the J gene end by 3 bases; junction bases not matched to a gene: 6. CDR1 and CDR2 (germline): LNHNV, YYDKDF (reference sequence). The CDR3 DNA is TGTGCCACCACAGCGGGAATACGCTACAATGAGCAGTTCTTC. This sequence encodes CATTAGIRYNEQFF.

The V call is TRBV5-4, the J call TRBJ1-6, with 9 bases matching TRBD1. The CDR3 has 15 residues. Germline-derived CDR1 and CDR2 are SGHNT and YYREEE (reference sequence). The trim removed 1 base at V and 9 bases at J, leaving 5 bases unmatched. The CDR3, as DNA: TGTGCCAGCAGCTTGACCCCGACAGGGGGTTCACCCCTCCACTTT. Amino acids: CASSLTPTGGSPLHF. Complete variable domain (other parts from reference TRBV5-4 and TRBJ1-6): ETGVTQSPTHLIKTRGQQVTLRCSSQSGHNTVSWYQQALGQGPQFIFQYYREEENGRGNFPPRFSGLQFPNYSSELNVNALELDDSALYLCASSLTPTGGSPLHFGNGTRLTVT.

V usage is TRBV5-8 and J usage is TRBJ1-1; 7 bases map to TRBD1. The CDR3 extends over 15 amino acids. The junction had 6 bases not matched to a gene; V was cut back by 3 bases and J by 1 base. CDR1 and CDR2 (germline): SGHTS, YDEGEE. For the CDR3, the DNA is TGTGCCAGCAGCTACAGGGGCGCGGAGAACACTGAAGCTTTCTTT. Its protein product is CASSYRGAENTEAFF.

The genes are TRBV18 and TRBJ2-3, with 7 positions matching TRBD1. V lost 3 bases, J lost 4 bases, and 7 bases stayed unmatched. CDR1 is KGHSH and CDR2 is LQKENI in the germline V gene. There are 15 residues in the CDR3. CDR3 nucleotides: TGTGCCAGCTCACCGTCCGGACAGGTGGCAGATACGCAGTATTTT. It yields the protein CASSPSGQVADTQYF.

The rearrangement uses TRBV28 and TRBJ2-7; 7 bases match TRBD1. The CDR3 sequence is 14 residues long. The ends lost 7 bases at V and 0 bases at J; junction bases unmatched: 6. CDR1 is MDHEN, CDR2 SYDVKM, per germline. CDR3 nucleotide sequence: TGTGCCAGCACTCCAGGGACAGCCTCCTACGAGCAGTACTTC. This sequence encodes CASTPGTASYEQYF.

The chain links TRBV7-6 to TRBJ2-1; 16 nucleotides line up with TRBD2. In germline, CDR1 is SGHVS, CDR2 FNYEAQ. This CDR3 comprises 17 residues. The V and J ends lost 5 bases and 6 bases, in that order; junction bases with no gene match: 7. In DNA, the CDR3 is TGTGCCAGCAGCCCGGGGACTAGCGGGGGGGCCGGCAATGAGCAGTTCTTC. Translated: CASSPGTSGGAGNEQFF. Drawing the rest from reference TRBV7-6 and TRBJ2-1, the complete variable domain is GAGVSQSPRYKVTKRGQDVALRCDPISGHVSLYWYRQALGQGPEFLTYFNYEAQQDKSGLPNDRFSAERPEGSISTLTIQRTEQRDSAMYRCASSPGTSGGAGNEQFFGPGTRLTVL.

The chain carries TRBV10-1 and TRBJ1-1; 8 nucleotides match TRBD1. The CDR3 totals 14 residues. V dropped 0 bases and J dropped 5; count of bases not matched to a gene: 2. Germline assignment: CDR1 WNHNN and CDR2 SYGVQD (reference sequence). The CDR3 spells CASSESRDRTEAFF. The CDR3 DNA sequence: TGCGCCAGCAGTGAGTCAAGGGACAGGACTGAAGCTTTCTTT.

The V gene is TRBV5-4, the J gene TRBJ1-2, with TRBD1 as a possible D gene (6 bases). CDR1 and CDR2 from the germline V gene are SGHNT and YYREEE (reference sequence). CDR3 length: 14 amino acids. V was clipped by 4 bases and J by 3 bases, with 13 bases between them. The chain's CDR3 is CASSRGGAYYGYTF. CDR3 coding DNA: TGTGCCAGCAGCCGGGGGGGGGCGTACTATGGCTACACCTTC.

The chain has TRBV18 and TRBJ1-1; TRBD1 aligns across 8 bases. J was trimmed by 5 bases and V by 3 bases; bases with no gene match: 8. This CDR3 region has 15 residues. Germline CDR1 is KGHSH and CDR2 is LQKENI. In DNA form, the CDR3 reads TGTGCCAGCTCACCCGTGGACAGGGTTGGAACTGAAGCTTTCTTT. Encoded protein: CASSPVDRVGTEAFF.

The chain combines TRBV5-1 with TRBJ1-4; TRBD1 is a possible D gene (5 bases). CDR1 is SGHRS and CDR2 is YFSETQ in the germline V gene. The CDR3 length is 16 residues. V lost 0 bases, J lost 5 bases, and 14 bases lay in between. The CDR3 spells CASSLGGAGGNEKLFF. CDR3 DNA sequence: TGCGCCAGCAGCTTGGGAGGGGCCGGGGGGAATGAAAAACTGTTTTTT. The full variable domain, completed using reference TRBV5-1 and TRBJ1-4, is KAGVTQTPRYLIKTRGQQVTLSCSPISGHRSVSWYQQTPGQGLQFLFEYFSETQRNKGNFPGRFSGRQFSNSRSEMNVSTLELGDSALYLCASSLGGAGGNEKLFFGSGTQLSVL.

The chain recombines TRBV5-1 with TRBJ2-1, with TRBD2 matching over 7 bases. CDR3 size: 14 residues. CDR1 and CDR2 from the germline V gene are SGHRS and YFSETQ. V shed 4 bases and J 9 bases; nucleotides not matched to a gene: 10. The CDR3 spells CASSPSGGSAEQFF. The CDR3 DNA sequence: TGCGCCAGCAGCCCGTCTGGCGGGAGTGCTGAGCAGTTCTTC.

V usage is TRBV5-1 and J usage is TRBJ2-7, with D possibly TRBD1 on 8 matching bases. Germline CDR1 reads SGHRS; CDR2 reads YFSETQ. The V and J ends lost 1 base and 3 bases respectively, with 17 bases between them. This CDR3 contains 16 residues. In DNA, the CDR3 is TGCGCCAGCAGCTTGAACAACAGGGGGGGGCTCTACGAGCAGTACTTC. This gives the protein CASSLNNRGGLYEQYF.

This CDR3 is CASSWSRATMAEAFF. The CDR3 nucleotides are TGTGCCAGCAGTTGGTCCAGGGCCACGATGGCTGAAGCTTTCTTT. The chain joins TRBV27 to TRBJ1-1, with a possible D match to TRBD1 (5 bases). The CDR3 covers 15 residues. The germline V gene encodes CDR1 MNHEY and CDR2 SMNVEV (reference sequence). Deletions cut 4 bases from V and 6 bases from J, with 18 bases between.

The chain recombines TRBV5-6 with TRBJ2-7; maybe TRBD1 (6 bases). The CDR3 runs to 16 residues. The ends were cut back, 3 bases at V and 0 bases at J, with 16 bases in the middle. Per germline, CDR1 SGHDT and CDR2 YYEEEE. The CDR3 bases are TGTGCCAGCAGCTCGCCCGGACAGCCGGGCTCCTACGAGCAGTACTTC. This gives the protein CASSSPGQPGSYEQYF. The whole variable domain, filled in from reference TRBV5-6 and TRBJ2-7, reads DAGVTQSPTHLIKTRGQQVTLRCSPKSGHDTVSWYQQALGQGPQFIFQYYEEEERQRGNFPDRFSGHQFPNYSSELNVNALLLGDSALYLCASSSPGQPGSYEQYFGPGTRLTVT.

The chain combines TRBV28 with TRBJ2-1; 9 positions match TRBD2. V shed 1 base, J shed 4 bases, and the junction held 23 bases outside the gene matches. The CDR3 extends over 22 amino acids. CDR1 is MDHEN, CDR2 SYDVKM, per germline. CDR3 sequence reads: CASSLSRGVWREGSLSYNEQFF. CDR3 DNA: TGTGCCAGCAGTTTATCTCGAGGGGTCTGGCGGGAGGGCTCTCTTTCTTACAATGAGCAGTTCTTC.

With respect to this clone: At one end the junction does not follow the germline gene, possibly because of a read error. The chain joins TRBV6-6 to TRBJ1-1; D not certain. The CDR3 is 13 amino acids. Germline CDR1 reads MNHNY; CDR2 reads SVGAGI (reference sequence). Written as DNA, the CDR3 is TGTGCCAGCAGCTACTCAGCGAACACTGAAGCTTTCTTT. Its protein product is CASSYSANTEAFF.

The chain employs TRBV5-1 and TRBJ2-5; 12 nucleotides line up with TRBD1. The CDR3 runs 15 residues. Germline CDR1 SGHRS, CDR2 YFSETQ. J gave up 5 bases and V 4 bases, and 6 bases lay outside the gene matches. CDR3 loop: CASSRDRGRGETQYF. The CDR3 DNA is TGCGCCAGCAGCCGGGACAGGGGGCGCGGGGAGACCCAGTACTTC.

J is TRBJ2-7 and V is TRBV19; the D gene is possibly TRBD1 (6 bases). The CDR3 sequence is 13 residues long. Trimming left V 6 bases short and J 1 base short, with 10 bases between. Germline CDR1 LNHDA, CDR2 SQIVND (reference sequence). DNA for the CDR3: TGTGCCAGTAGGAGTGACAGGTCCTACGAGCAGTACTTC. This encodes CASRSDRSYEQYF.

The chain links TRBV2 to TRBJ2-7; no definite D call. Trimming cost V 6 bases and J 4 bases, with 10 bases left between them. The CDR3 is 12 residues long. Looked up from germline, CDR1 is SNHLY and CDR2 is FYNNEI. The CDR3 DNA sequence: TGTGCCAGCAGCCTTGTCCCTTACGAGCAGTACTTC. Protein: CASSLVPYEQYF. The complete variable domain, with remaining parts taken from reference TRBV2 and TRBJ2-7, reads EPEVTQTPSHQVTQMGQEVILRCVPISNHLYFYWYRQILGQKVEFLVSFYNNEISEKSEIFDDQFSVERPDGSNFTLKIRSTKLEDSAMYFCASSLVPYEQYFGPGTRLTVT.

The rearrangement joins TRBV21-1 to TRBJ2-3; the table's D gene call, TRBD2, was not cross checked with the DNA. TRBV21-1 counts as a pseudogene. The CDR3 length is 13 residues. CDR3: CASRAGVTDTQYF. DNA of the CDR3: TGTGCCAGCAGGGCGGGAGTGACAGATACGCAGTATTTT.

The rearrangement links TRBV4-3 to TRBJ1-3; 10 nucleotides agree with TRBD1. Germline assignment: CDR1 LGHNA and CDR2 YSLEER. This CDR3 region has 16 residues. The V segment lost 2 bases and the J segment 4 bases; nucleotides outside the gene matches: 5. The CDR3 spells CASSQTGTGVGNTIYF. CDR3 DNA: TGCGCCAGCAGCCAAACCGGGACAGGGGTCGGAAACACCATATATTTT.

The V and J genes are TRBV7-9 and TRBJ2-5; tentative D call: TRBD1 (5 bases). V gave up 5 bases and J gave up 1 base, with 11 bases separating them. CDR1 and CDR2 from the germline V gene are SEHNR and FQNEAQ (reference sequence). The CDR3 sequence is 14 residues long. The CDR3 region has the DNA TGTGCCAGCAGCCCGAGGACACCCCAAGAGACCCAGTACTTC. This sequence encodes CASSPRTPQETQYF.

The chain carries TRBV4-1 and TRBJ1-5, with unresolved D. The V gene lost 8 bases and the J gene lost 5 bases, with 22 bases spanning the gap. Germline V gene data show CDR1 as MGHRA and CDR2 as YSYEKL. The CDR3 has 16 residues. The CDR3 protein is CASSFRISGLDQPQHF. The CDR3 bases are TGCGCCAGCTCCTTTCGTATTAGCGGGTTGGATCAGCCCCAGCATTTT.

V is TRBV11-3 and J is TRBJ2-7; 11 bases agree with TRBD1. Germline-derived CDR1 and CDR2 are SGHNT and YENEEA. The length of the CDR3 is 14 residues. V was pared by 5 bases and J by 5 bases, with 5 bases of the junction left unmatched. The CDR3 nucleotides read TGTGCCAGCAGCCCCGGACAGGGGGCCAACGAGCAGTACTTC. It translates to CASSPGQGANEQYF.

The J gene is TRBJ2-3, the V gene TRBV11-2; the match to TRBD2 covers 9 bases. The CDR3 loop spans 16 amino acids. Germline assignment: CDR1 SGHAT and CDR2 FQNNGV. With 3 bases clipped from V and 0 bases from J, the junction kept 4 bases outside the gene matches. The CDR3 region is CASSLVLAGSTDTQYF. The CDR3 DNA sequence: TGTGCCAGCAGCTTGGTTCTAGCGGGAAGCACAGATACGCAGTATTTT. Filled out from reference TRBV11-2 and TRBJ2-3, the complete variable domain reads EAGVAQSPRYKIIEKRQSVAFWCNPISGHATLYWYQQILGQGPKLLIQFQNNGVVDDSQLPKDRFSAERLKGVDSTLKIQPAKLEDSAVYLCASSLVLAGSTDTQYFGPGTRLTVL.

CDR3 bases: TGCGCCAGCTCCTCCCGGGACAAACCGAACACTGAAGCTTTCTTT. Translated: CASSSRDKPNTEAFF. V and J are TRBV10-1 and TRBJ1-1, with D possibly matching TRBD1 (6 bases). The V end was cut by 8 bases, the J end by 1 base, with 17 bases between. The germline V gene encodes CDR1 WNHNN and CDR2 SYGVQD (reference sequence). This CDR3 is built from 15 residues.

The V call is TRBV28, the J call TRBJ2-7; 11 positions match TRBD2. This CDR3 spans 15 amino acids. Trimming removed 8 bases from V and 2 bases from J; junction bases left unmatched: 8. CDR1 is MDHEN and CDR2 is SYDVKM in the germline V gene. CDR3 amino acids: CASLSGTSGAYEQYF. CDR3 DNA sequence: TGTGCCAGCTTGTCCGGGACTAGCGGTGCCTACGAGCAGTACTTC.

About this clone: The junction does not match germline at one end; this may be a read error. V is TRBV7-7 and J is TRBJ2-2; tentatively, D is TRBD2 (8 bases). Germline V gene lookup returns CDR1 SSHAT and CDR2 FNYEAQ (reference sequence). The CDR3 is made up of 15 amino acids. The CDR3 coding sequence is TGTGCTAGCAGCCTCGGGAGGGGGCAAGCCGGGGAGCTGTTTTTT. It encodes CASSLGRGQAGELFF.

The chain links TRBV7-8 to TRBJ1-5; D may be TRBD1 (6 bases). The V end was cut by 5 bases, the J end by 4 bases, with 15 bases between. The CDR3 is made up of 15 amino acids. Germline loops: CDR1 SGHVS, CDR2 FQNEAQ. The CDR3 loop reads CASSLGGQGNQPQHF. DNA of the CDR3: TGTGCCAGCAGCCTAGGGGGGCAGGGTAATCAGCCCCAGCATTTT.